This T cell receptor (beta chain) was documented in a study of blood T cell repertoires in COVID-19 (TCRdb year 2020). For the wider study: Collaborator samples came from the United States, Italy and Spain and covered acute and convalescent phases of COVID-19. The prospective study material was composed of cDNA or gDNA derived from T cells, B-cell-depleted T cells, or PBMCs. Subjects who had been exposed to COVID-19, were actively infected with it, or had recovered from it provided the deeply sampled blood TCRbeta repertoires that made up the dataset. The repertoires were released in a freely available public database intended as a resource for research on the immune response to SARS-CoV-2. Samples were obtained from the ongoing ImmuneRACE study (first 160 participants) and from roughly 1,300 subjects provided by 6 global collaborators. Sample metadata almost always included a de-identified subject ID, COVID-19 status, age in years and sex. Where HLA class I and class II types were available, the types were taken from metadata supplied by the sample provider, not from assay-based typing.

As to this clone: Its antigen is currently not known. No much larger clone exists at a distance of one base, and base qualities are not known.

Overall study outcomes, separate from this receptor: The quantity of clinical and demographic metadata differed by source and by participant and was supplied without curation.

TCRbeta CDR3 regions were amplified from genomic DNA using the immunoSEQ Assay, a bias-controlled multiplex PCR. The original methods were these. Nucleated cell counts per sample were estimated from amplification of reference gene primers within the assay. To quantify the absolute abundance of each unique TCRbeta CDR3 rearrangement, sequence reads were collapsed and filtered. For each sample, productive Simpson clonality was calculated as the square root of Simpson's diversity index over productive rearrangements. The clones in this table, taken by TCRdb from immuneACCESS, are in-frame only. Not every clone is retained; where verified, under half of the shortfall comes from an unresolved V gene, and the cause of the rest is unknown. V, J and clone size were drawn from that table, and D and trimming were deduced from the DNA. This sample lists about 280,000 clones; approximately 86% were detected once. The ten largest make up 13% of the sample.

At one collaborating source in Seattle, patients were enrolled during active infection and were followed longitudinally through the course of disease. Collaborating institutions collected whole blood in K2EDTA tubes following their own protocols. For TCRbeta analysis, collaborators shipped samples as frozen whole blood, isolated PBMCs, or DNA extracted from either of those sample types. Germline trimming amounts to 3 bases on V and 2 bases on J, with 1 as the count of junction bases outside the gene matches. Reading from cysteine to phenylalanine, the CDR3 counts 13 amino acids. The retained sequence is limited to the CDR3, 39 bases, with the frame set at the first base. The CDR1 and CDR2 encoded by the germline V gene are MDHEN and SYDVKM.

The sequencing sample was made of peripheral blood. The chain is made from TRBV28 and TRBJ2-7, and TRBD1 matches 7 of the central bases. The TCR comes from a woman aged 70-85 years with COVID-19, enrolled during active disease. The DNA sequence is as follows: TGTGCCAGCAGTTTCGGACAGGCCTACGAGCAGTACTTC. Its translation reads: CASSFGQAYEQYF.